This T cell receptor beta chain was recovered during a study of control samples from healthy donors and cancer patients. This clone occurred once. Assay: immunoSEQ multiplex PCR; the TCRdb copy retains only in-frame clones and omits some. The sample gives about 160,000 clones, 90% to 95% of which show up once; about 8.5% is in the top ten. Sequenced material: blood. This sequence was found in a woman between 35 and 50 years old in good health.

The CDR3 loop is CASSHPRGGVRSYNEQFF. The CDR3 DNA reads as TGCGCCAGCAGCCACCCCCGCGGCGGGGTGAGGTCCTACAATGAGCAGTTCTTC. The V gene is TRBV4-1, the J gene TRBJ2-1; tentative D call: TRBD2 (6 bases). V lost 3 bases and J lost 1, with 19 bases in between. CDR3 size: 18 residues. Germline assignment: CDR1 MGHRA and CDR2 YSYEKL.